This T cell receptor (beta chain) is drawn from a study of MAIT cells during Salmonella Paratyphi A infection (dated by TCRdb to about 2017). Its CDR3 holds 16 amino acids, cysteine through phenylalanine. The sequence is cut down to CDR3 DNA, 48 bases in frame from base 1. For CDR1 and CDR2, the germline V gene lists MGHDK and SYGVNS. Trimmed from V: 2 bases; trimmed from J: 2 bases; junction bases lacking a gene match: 5. The meaning of the sample's time point label: healthy control second sampling, 21 days after first. Using flow cytometry, MAIT cells, defined as Valpha7.2+ CD161+ T cells, were identified and sorted. The healthy adult controls were either laboratory volunteers or leukocyte cones from the national blood and transplant service. Between roughly 5,000 and 11,000 MAIT cells per sample were sorted directly into RNAqueous-Micro lysis buffer for RNA extraction. To control for MAIT repertoire stability, healthy controls who were not challenged were sampled two times, roughly 20 days apart. Lymphoprep gradient centrifugation was used to isolate peripheral blood mononuclear cells from both the blood samples and the leukocyte cones. Cells were sorted on either a BD FACSAria Fusion or a BD FACSAria III sorter.

The study at large found these results: MAIT TRBV usage was oligoclonal, favouring TRBV20 and TRBV6, and appeared unchanged by infection. Compared with healthy controls, diagnosed volunteers had more expansion or contraction among the top five MAIT clonotypes (approximately 0.53 versus 0.13), a finding that suggests the repertoire is reshaped by infection. Although the availability of volunteer samples limited sample sizes, the sizes were judged adequate for detecting differences between groups.

The library relied on 5' RACE. Two rounds of PCR with Phusion High-Fidelity polymerase amplified TCRbeta, with sample-specific barcodes added in the primers. TCRbeta libraries were generated by template-switch cDNA synthesis with SMARTScribe reverse transcriptase and a TRBC-specific primer. After barcoding, samples were pooled and then prepared using the NEBNext Ultra DNA Library Prep Kit for Illumina. Libraries were sequenced on an Illumina MiSeq with the MiSeq reagent kit v2, 300 cycles. From the authors' description of their analysis: Jemultiplexer demultiplexed the reads by barcode, and MiTCR with default parameters aligned the reads. VDJtools filtered out non-functional sequences; clonotypes were defined by amino acid sequence, with frequencies based on assigned sequence reads. Clonal space homeostasis binned clonotypes by frequency as over-represented (0.05-1), large, medium and small. TCRdb ran its own pipeline on the public reads, namely fastp trimming at Q25 and MiXCR clone calling, and kept in-frame beta chains. Each CDR3 protein appears once, grouped with its most common genes and DNA. These V and J calls are TCRdb output, not the study's own analysis. Present in this sample are roughly 700 distinct CDR3 sequences, around 40% of which were seen just once. Clones ranked in the top ten supply roughly 61% of the sample.

This clonotype has a single count. Its binding antigen is unknown. It has no much larger one-base neighbor in the sample; base qualities were not kept. One read provides weak support. The TCR comes from an adult in good health. Sequenced sample: MAIT cells from blood. The V and J segments used are TRBV25-1 and TRBJ2-3; 9 bases in the middle match TRBD2. The nucleotide sequence is TGTGCCAGCAGTGAAGGGGGCGGGGGGGCCACAGATACGCAGTATTTT. The encoded protein is CASSEGGGGATDTQYF.